A single sample gave rise to the 8 T cell receptor beta chains below, sequenced in a study of Ad26.COV2.S vaccination and SARS-CoV-2 variants. The table came from immunoSEQ multiplex PCR; TCRdb's copy has only in-frame clones and leaves some out. In the table there are 400,000 to 450,000 clones, about 90% of which are singletons. As to treatment: some 20 received Ad26.COV2.S at low or high dose, single or two shots; 5 received placebo; per-sample allocation not given. Samples analyzed were those drawn on day 63 after the first vaccine or placebo injection. This sample comprised peripheral blood, obtained in a trial of Ad26.COV2.S vaccine versus placebo. The receptors were gathered from a person between 18 and 59 years old who received the Ad26.COV2.S COVID-19 vaccine or a placebo.

This sequence joins TRBV7-2 and TRBJ1-3; TRBD1 is a possible D gene (5 bases). The CDR3 consists of 15 residues. Germline V gene data show CDR1 as SGHTA and CDR2 as FQGNSA. Trimming cost V 1 base and J 0 bases, with 7 bases left between them. The CDR3 loop reads CASSLGTLSGNTIYF. The CDR3 bases are TGTGCCAGCAGCTTAGGGACACTCTCTGGAAACACCATATATTTT.

The V gene is TRBV13, the J gene TRBJ2-1; D is ambiguous. Germline CDR1 reads PRHDT; CDR2 reads FYEKMQ (reference sequence). V lost 5 bases to trimming and J lost 0 bases, with 8 bases between them. This CDR3 comprises 14 residues. This CDR3 is CASSPPYSYNEQFF. DNA of the CDR3: TGTGCCAGCAGCCCACCCTACTCCTACAATGAGCAGTTCTTC.

This clone was observed a single time. This chain connects TRBV28 to TRBJ1-2; D is uncertain. Germline V gives CDR1 MDHEN, CDR2 SYDVKM. CDR3 size: 15 residues. V was cut by 1 base and J by 1 base, with 10 bases left in between. The CDR3 sequence is CASSLFTRVNYGYTF. The CDR3 DNA is TGTGCCAGCAGTTTATTCACACGGGTTAACTATGGCTACACCTTC.

The J gene is TRBJ1-3, the V gene TRBV13, with D tentatively TRBD1 (5 bases). The CDR3 has 15 amino acids. Germline lookup yields CDR1 PRHDT and CDR2 FYEKMQ (reference sequence). V was clipped by 5 bases and J by 5 bases, with 16 bases between them. This CDR3 reads CASSGGTDGRNTIYF. The CDR3, as DNA: TGTGCCAGCAGCGGAGGGACCGACGGCAGAAACACCATATATTTT.

The gene calls are TRBV7-3 and TRBJ1-6; D unclear. Germline V gene sequence: CDR1 SGHTA, CDR2 FQGTGA. CDR3 length: 17 amino acids. V was clipped by 6 bases and J by 1 base, with 16 bases between them. For the CDR3, the DNA is TGTGCCAGCAGTTTACTCCGTCCTGGGTCCTATAATTCACCCCTCCACTTT. Translated: CASSLLRPGSYNSPLHF.

This chain uses TRBV4-3 with TRBJ2-1; 15 bases agree with TRBD2. Germline CDR1 reads LGHNA; CDR2 reads YSLEER. The ends lost 1 base at V and 10 bases at J; junction bases unmatched: 8. The CDR3 sequence is 17 residues long. The CDR3 reads CASSQGAGLAGGGEQFF. The CDR3 DNA follows: TGCGCCAGCAGCCAAGGCGCCGGACTAGCGGGAGGGGGGGAGCAGTTCTTC.

This clone appeared a few times. One end of the junction does not line up with germline, which may come from a read error. This rearrangement joins TRBV7-3 to TRBJ2-7; no clear D gene. CDR1 and CDR2 from the germline V gene are SGHTA and FQGTGA. This CDR3 contains 13 residues. Here the CDR3 DNA reads TGTGCCAGCAGCTTAGGCCAGTCTGGCCCCATTTCCTTC. Its translation is CASSLGQSGPISF.

The gene calls are TRBV9 and TRBJ2-1, with unresolved D. Germline CDR1 SGDLS, CDR2 YYNGEE. The CDR3 covers 13 residues. Trimming shortened V by 0 bases and J by 10 bases, and 11 bases separated the two germline ends. The CDR3 sequence: CASSVDYDAEQFF. The DNA of the CDR3 is TGTGCCAGCAGCGTAGACTACGACGCCGAGCAGTTCTTC.